The T cell receptor beta chain described here comes from a study of T cells in Graves' hyperthyroidism and ophthalmopathy. Study outcomes and limitations: Appearing also in blood were most of the thyroid clonotypes expanded above 0.001.

The study defined stable Graves' hyperthyroidism as no ophthalmopathy progression within 18 months. There were TCR beta CDR3 regions amplified from RNA transcripts. An initial round of RT-PCR targeting the TCR CDR3 relied on the HTBI primer set. TCRdb independently ran MiXCR on the multiplex PCR reads; one entry per CDR3 protein. This table holds roughly 570,000 distinct CDR3 sequences, 15% to 18% found once. A remark on this clonotype: Its antigen is not known.

With 0 bases removed from V and 2 bases from J, the gap between germline ends came to 15 bases. The CDR3 totals 17 residues. Germline CDR1 reads SGHAT; CDR2 reads FQDESV (reference sequence). The sample consisted of blood. The chain has TRBV11-1 and TRBJ2-3; tentatively, D is TRBD2 (5 bases). This TCR came from a woman aged 30 to 39 with Graves' hyperthyroidism. CDR3 DNA: TGTGCCAGCAGCTTAGCGGTCCGGGATGATTACACAGATACGCAGTATTTT. Protein: CASSLAVRDDYTDTQYF.